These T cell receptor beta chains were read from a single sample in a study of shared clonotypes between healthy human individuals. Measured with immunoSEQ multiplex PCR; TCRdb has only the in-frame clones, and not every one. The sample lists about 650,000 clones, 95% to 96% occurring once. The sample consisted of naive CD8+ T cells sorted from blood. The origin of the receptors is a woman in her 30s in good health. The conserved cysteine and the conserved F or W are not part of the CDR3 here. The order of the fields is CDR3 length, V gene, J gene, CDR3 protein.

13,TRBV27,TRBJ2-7,ASSPLAGGPYEQY
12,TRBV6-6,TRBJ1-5,ASSSDGANQPQH
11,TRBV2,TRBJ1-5,ATGGESNQPQH
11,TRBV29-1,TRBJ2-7,SVNSGSGYEQY
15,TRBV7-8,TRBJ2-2,ASSLDLREQNTGELF
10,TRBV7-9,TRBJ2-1,ASEGGGNEQF
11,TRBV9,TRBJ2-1,ASSGPGGGAVF
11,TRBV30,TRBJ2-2,AWIDRRTGELF
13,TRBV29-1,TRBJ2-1,SVQGPFGSYNEQF
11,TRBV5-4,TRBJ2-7,ASSRDRLYEQY
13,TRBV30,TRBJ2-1,AWSVRSGRGGEQF
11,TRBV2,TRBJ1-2,ASVGGRIDGYT
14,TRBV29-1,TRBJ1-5,SPIPLDANYNQPQH
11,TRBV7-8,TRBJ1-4,ASSLVGTEKLF
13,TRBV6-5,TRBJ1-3,ASSPTRGAGNTIY
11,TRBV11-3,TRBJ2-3,ASSFLAGDTQY
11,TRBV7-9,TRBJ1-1,ASSLGPTTGAF
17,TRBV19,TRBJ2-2,ASSVRLAGGPQNTGELF
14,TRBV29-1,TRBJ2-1,SVEDLWGSSYNEQF